Listed here are 18 T cell receptor beta chains from one sample, sequenced in a study of cytomegalovirus exposure and HLA in healthy donors. Method: immunoSEQ multiplex PCR; TCRdb's copy keeps in-frame clones and lacks some. Among around 60,000 clones listed, 90% to 97% were seen once. The sample comprised PBMCs. The receptors stem from a woman aged 18-29 years in good health and CMV-seronegative.

The chain has TRBV6-1 and TRBJ2-5, with a weak D call TRBD1 (6 bases). Deletions cut 10 bases from V and 2 bases from J, with 11 bases between. The CDR3 consists of 12 residues. Germline V lookup: CDR1 MNHNS, CDR2 SASEGT. CDR3 coding DNA: TGTGCCACCCGGACAGAACAAGAGACCCAGTACTTC. Protein sequence: CATRTEQETQYF.

The rearrangement links TRBV4-1 to TRBJ2-5; possibly TRBD2 for D (6 bases). Germline lookup yields CDR1 MGHRA and CDR2 YSYEKL. This CDR3 comprises 16 residues. V was cut by 4 bases and J by 5 bases, with 20 bases left in between. This chain's CDR3 is CASSPKPEGLRETQYF. The DNA of the CDR3 is TGCGCCAGCAGCCCCAAACCGGAGGGGTTGAGGGAGACCCAGTACTTC.

This clone appeared a single time. The J gene is TRBJ2-1, the V gene TRBV7-9; possibly TRBD2 for D (5 bases). V lost 5 bases and J lost 3, with 14 bases in between. Germline V CDR1 and CDR2: SEHNR, FQNEAQ (reference sequence). This CDR3 spans 15 amino acids. The CDR3 nucleotides are TGTGCCAGCAGCCTCCCAGGAGGACTCTACAATGAGCAGTTCTTC. Translation: CASSLPGGLYNEQFF. The whole variable domain, filled in from reference TRBV7-9 and TRBJ2-1, reads DTGVSQNPRHKITKRGQNVTFRCDPISEHNRLYWYRQTLGQGPEFLTYFQNEAQLEKSRLLSDRFSAERPKGSFSTLEIQRTEQGDSAMYLCASSLPGGLYNEQFFGPGTRLTVL.

The genes are TRBV19 and TRBJ2-1; 11 bases fit TRBD1. The V gene end was trimmed by 8 bases and the J gene end by 8 bases; junction bases not matched to a gene: 8. Germline V CDR1 and CDR2: LNHDA, SQIVND (reference sequence). The CDR3 spans 14 residues. The DNA for the CDR3 is TGTGCCAGTCGTCGGGACAGGGGGGACGATGAGCAGTTCTTC. It encodes CASRRDRGDDEQFF. Drawing the rest from reference TRBV19 and TRBJ2-1, the complete variable domain is DGGITQSPKYLFRKEGQNVTLSCEQNLNHDAMYWYRQDPGQGLRLIYYSQIVNDFQKGDIAEGYSVSREKKESFPLTVTSAQKNPTAFYLCASRRDRGDDEQFFGPGTRLTVL.

The chain is built from TRBV7-9 and TRBJ2-7; 11 bases agree with TRBD1. This CDR3 has 19 residues. CDR1 and CDR2 from the germline V gene are SEHNR and FQNEAQ (reference sequence). V dropped 1 base and J dropped 6; count of bases not matched to a gene: 17. CDR3: CASSLGRGGTGGMIGEQYF. The CDR3 coding sequence is TGTGCCAGCAGCTTAGGGCGCGGGGGGACAGGGGGTATGATTGGCGAGCAGTACTTC.

This rearrangement joins TRBV15 to TRBJ2-7; possible D gene TRBD1, 5 bases. Germline loops: CDR1 LNHNV, CDR2 YYDKDF (reference sequence). Trimming took 8 bases from V and 6 from J, leaving 20 bases between them. CDR3 length equals 14 residues. In DNA, the CDR3 is TGTGCCACCGCCCGCTTAGTGGACCAGGGCGAGCAGTACTTC. Its translation: CATARLVDQGEQYF. Using reference TRBV15 and TRBJ2-7 for the parts outside the CDR3, the full variable domain is DAMVIQNPRYQVTQFGKPVTLSCSQTLNHNVMYWYQQKSSQAPKLLFHYYDKDFNNEADTPDNFQSRRPNTSFCFLDIRSPGLGDTAMYLCATARLVDQGEQYFGPGTRLTVT.

The rearrangement uses TRBV19 and TRBJ2-5; 7 positions match TRBD2. Germline loops: CDR1 LNHDA, CDR2 SQIVND (reference sequence). J gave up 5 bases and V 6 bases, and 15 bases lay outside the gene matches. The CDR3 consists of 16 residues. In DNA form, the CDR3 reads TGTGCCAGTAGCAGGAGGAGGGGCGGGAGTGGGGAGACCCAGTACTTC. Its translation: CASSRRRGGSGETQYF.

The rearrangement uses TRBV27 and TRBJ1-2; D ambiguous. CDR3 length equals 13 residues. From germline, CDR1 is MNHEY and CDR2 SMNVEV (reference sequence). V shed 4 bases and J shed 4 bases, with 10 bases lying between them. CDR3 nucleotide sequence: TGTGCCAGCAGTTGGGAGGTTGGCTATGGCTACACCTTC. Translated, it gives CASSWEVGYGYTF.

The J gene is TRBJ2-1, the V gene TRBV7-3; 8 bases match TRBD1. J was trimmed by 2 bases and V by 4 bases; bases with no gene match: 7. The CDR3 totals 16 residues. Germline V gene data show CDR1 as SGHTA and CDR2 as FQGTGA. CDR3 protein: CASSYRTGLTYNEQFF. DNA of the CDR3: TGTGCCAGCAGCTACCGGACAGGGCTAACCTACAATGAGCAGTTCTTC.

The chain employs TRBV14 and TRBJ2-6; weak D call: TRBD2 (6 bases). The CDR3 extends over 15 amino acids. CDR1 is SGHDN and CDR2 is FVKESK in the germline V gene. Trimming cost V 3 bases and J 2 bases, with 8 bases left between them. CDR3 amino acids: CASSQWGAGANVLTF. CDR3 coding DNA: TGTGCCAGCAGCCAGTGGGGGGCTGGGGCCAACGTCCTGACTTTC.

The chain carries TRBV7-8 and TRBJ1-3; 12 bases are a match to TRBD1. Losses at the gene ends were 2 bases for V and 0 bases for J; bases not matched to a gene: 5. CDR3 length: 18 residues. Germline V gene lookup returns CDR1 SGHVS and CDR2 FQNEAQ. The CDR3 sequence is CASSLSGTGGVSGNTIYF. The CDR3 coding sequence is TGTGCCAGCAGCTTAAGCGGGACAGGGGGCGTCTCTGGAAACACCATATATTTT.

With respect to this clone: The junction and the germline gene differ at one end; a read error may be behind it. The V and J genes are TRBV13 and TRBJ2-4; no firm D call. The CDR3 is made up of 10 amino acids. CDR1 PRHDT and CDR2 FYEKMQ come from the germline V gene (reference sequence). CDR3 amino acids: CASSLTRVRF. The CDR3 bases are TGTGCCAGCAGCTTAACCCGGGTCCGCTTC.

J is TRBJ1-2 and V is TRBV27; 7 positions agree with TRBD1. Germline CDR1 reads MNHEY; CDR2 reads SMNVEV (reference sequence). The CDR3 runs to 14 residues. V was clipped by 8 bases and J by 0 bases; unmatched bases: 6. CDR3 protein: CASSRDSANYGYTF. The CDR3 DNA reads as TGTGCCAGCTCCCGGGACAGTGCTAACTATGGCTACACCTTC.

The chain uses TRBV2 and TRBJ2-3; tentative D call: TRBD1 (5 bases). The CDR3 sequence is 14 residues long. Per germline, CDR1 SNHLY and CDR2 FYNNEI. Between the trimmed V and J ends, which lost 0 bases and 10 bases, there was a span of 14 bases. The CDR3 DNA is TGTGCCAGCAGTGAAGCCCAGGGATTATCCGCGCAGTATTTT. Encoded protein: CASSEAQGLSAQYF.

Only one count was recorded for this clone. V and J are TRBV7-8 and TRBJ2-2, with D tentatively TRBD2 (7 bases). CDR3 length equals 16 residues. Per the germline V gene, CDR1 is SGHVS and CDR2 is FQNEAQ. Deletions cut 5 bases from V and 2 bases from J, with 15 bases between. CDR3 coding DNA: TGTGCCAGCAGCCGAGGGGGAGGGGCCAACACCGGGGAGCTGTTTTTT. Its translation is CASSRGGGANTGELFF. The full variable domain, completed using reference TRBV7-8 and TRBJ2-2, is GAGVSQSPRYKVAKRGQDVALRCDPISGHVSLFWYQQALGQGPEFLTYFQNEAQLDKSGLPSDRFFAERPEGSVSTLKIQRTQQEDSAVYLCASSRGGGANTGELFFGEGSRLTVL.

The rearrangement joins TRBV9 to TRBJ1-2, with D perhaps TRBD1 (5 bases). Germline loops: CDR1 SGDLS, CDR2 YYNGEE. The V end lost 4 bases, the J end lost 5 bases, and 15 bases lay between the germline ends. The length of the CDR3 is 14 residues. The CDR3 nucleotides read TGTGCCAGCAGCCGCGGGGGGGACGCTTATGGCTACACCTTC. Translation gives CASSRGGDAYGYTF.

This chain links TRBV4-3 with TRBJ2-1, with D perhaps TRBD1 (5 bases). Germline CDR1 and CDR2: LGHNA and YSLEER. The CDR3 runs to 16 residues. The V gene lost 1 base and the J gene lost 6 bases, with 16 bases spanning the gap. The CDR3 loop is CASSQGSRRVGNEQFF. The CDR3 coding sequence is TGCGCCAGCAGCCAAGGATCCCGCAGGGTTGGCAATGAGCAGTTCTTC.

This clone was counted a single time. The chain joins TRBV27 to TRBJ1-5; 7 nucleotides align to TRBD1. V gave up 6 bases and J gave up 5 bases; unmatched junction bases: 10. Germline CDR1 MNHEY, CDR2 SMNVEV (reference sequence). CDR3 length: 15 residues. CDR3 coding DNA: TGTGCCAGCAGCCGAAAACAGGGGCCCGATCAGCCCCAGCATTTT. It codes for CASSRKQGPDQPQHF.